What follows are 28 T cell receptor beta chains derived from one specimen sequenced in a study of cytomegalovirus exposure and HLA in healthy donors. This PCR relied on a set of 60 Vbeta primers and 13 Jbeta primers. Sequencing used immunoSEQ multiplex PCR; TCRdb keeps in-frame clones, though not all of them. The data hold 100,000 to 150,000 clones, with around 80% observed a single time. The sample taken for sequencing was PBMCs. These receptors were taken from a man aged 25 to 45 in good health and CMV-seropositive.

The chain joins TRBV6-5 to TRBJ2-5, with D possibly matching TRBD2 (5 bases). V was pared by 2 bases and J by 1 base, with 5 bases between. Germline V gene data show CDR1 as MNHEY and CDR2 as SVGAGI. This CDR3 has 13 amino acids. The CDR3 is CASSYAGQETQYF. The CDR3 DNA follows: TGTGCCAGCAGTTACGCGGGCCAAGAGACCCAGTACTTC.

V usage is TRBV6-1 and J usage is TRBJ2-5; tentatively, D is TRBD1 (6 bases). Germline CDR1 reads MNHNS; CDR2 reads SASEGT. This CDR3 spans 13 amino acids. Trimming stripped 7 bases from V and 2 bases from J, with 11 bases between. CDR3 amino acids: CASTGQSQETQYF. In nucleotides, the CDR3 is TGTGCCAGCACCGGACAGTCACAAGAGACCCAGTACTTC.

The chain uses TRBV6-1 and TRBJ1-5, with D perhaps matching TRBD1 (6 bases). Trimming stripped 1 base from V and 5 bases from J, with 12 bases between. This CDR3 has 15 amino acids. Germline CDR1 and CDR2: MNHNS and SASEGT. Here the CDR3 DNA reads TGTGCCAGCAGTGAAGTTTTCAGGGGAGATCAGCCCCAGCATTTT. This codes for CASSEVFRGDQPQHF.

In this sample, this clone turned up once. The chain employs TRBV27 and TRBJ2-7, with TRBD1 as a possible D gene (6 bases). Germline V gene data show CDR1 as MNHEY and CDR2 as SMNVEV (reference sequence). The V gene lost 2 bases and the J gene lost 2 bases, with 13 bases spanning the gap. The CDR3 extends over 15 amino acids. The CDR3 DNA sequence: TGTGCCAGCAGTTTACCCCCAGGGGTGACCTACGAGCAGTACTTC. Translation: CASSLPPGVTYEQYF.

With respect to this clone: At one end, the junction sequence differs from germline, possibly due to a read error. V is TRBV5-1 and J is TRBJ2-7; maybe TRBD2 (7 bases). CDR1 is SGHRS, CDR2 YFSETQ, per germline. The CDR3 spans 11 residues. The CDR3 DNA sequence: TGCGCCAGCAGCGGGGGGGACACCGTTAGCTTC. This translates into CASSGGDTVSF. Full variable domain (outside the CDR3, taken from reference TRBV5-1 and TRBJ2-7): KAGVTQTPRYLIKTRGQQVTLSCSPISGHRSVSWYQQTPGQGLQFLFEYFSETQRNKGNFPGRFSGRQFSNSRSEMNVSTLELGDSALYLCASSGGDTVSFGPGTRLTVT.

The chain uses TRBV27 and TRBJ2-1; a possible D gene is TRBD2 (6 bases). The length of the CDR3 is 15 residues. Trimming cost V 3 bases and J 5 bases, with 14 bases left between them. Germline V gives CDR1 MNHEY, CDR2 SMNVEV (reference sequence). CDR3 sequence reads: CASSFLGGTHNEQFF. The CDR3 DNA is TGTGCCAGCAGTTTCCTGGGAGGTACCCACAATGAGCAGTTCTTC.

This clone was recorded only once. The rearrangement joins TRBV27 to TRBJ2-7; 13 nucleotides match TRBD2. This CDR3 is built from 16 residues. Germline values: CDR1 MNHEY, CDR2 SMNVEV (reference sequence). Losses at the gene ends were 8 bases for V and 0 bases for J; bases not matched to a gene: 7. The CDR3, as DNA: TGTGCCAGCTCACGGACTAGCGGGAGAAACTCCTACGAGCAGTACTTC. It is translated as CASSRTSGRNSYEQYF.

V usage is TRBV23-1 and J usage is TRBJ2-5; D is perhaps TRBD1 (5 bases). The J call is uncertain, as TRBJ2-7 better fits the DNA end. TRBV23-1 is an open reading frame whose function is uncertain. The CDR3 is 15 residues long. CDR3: CASSPLCRDYYEQYF. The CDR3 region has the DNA TGCGCCAGCAGTCCCCTGTGCAGGGATTACTACGAGCAGTACTTC.

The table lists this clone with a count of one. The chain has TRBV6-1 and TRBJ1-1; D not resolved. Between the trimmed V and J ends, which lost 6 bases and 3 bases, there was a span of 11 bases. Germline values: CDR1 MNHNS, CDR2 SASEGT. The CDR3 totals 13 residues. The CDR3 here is CASRSSPDTEAFF. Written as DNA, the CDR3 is TGTGCCAGCAGGTCTTCCCCCGACACTGAAGCTTTCTTT.

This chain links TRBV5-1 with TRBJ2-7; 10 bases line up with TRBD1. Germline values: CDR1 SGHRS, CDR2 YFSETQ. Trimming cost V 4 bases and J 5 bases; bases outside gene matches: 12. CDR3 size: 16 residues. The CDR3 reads CASSTHQRGQGNEQYF. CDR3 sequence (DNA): TGCGCCAGCAGCACACACCAGAGGGGACAGGGGAACGAGCAGTACTTC. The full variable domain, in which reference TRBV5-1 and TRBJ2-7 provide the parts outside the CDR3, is KAGVTQTPRYLIKTRGQQVTLSCSPISGHRSVSWYQQTPGQGLQFLFEYFSETQRNKGNFPGRFSGRQFSNSRSEMNVSTLELGDSALYLCASSTHQRGQGNEQYFGPGTRLTVT.

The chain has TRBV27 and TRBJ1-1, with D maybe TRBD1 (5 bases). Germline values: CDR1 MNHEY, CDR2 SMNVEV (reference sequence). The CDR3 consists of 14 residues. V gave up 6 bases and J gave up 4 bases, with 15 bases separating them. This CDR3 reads CASRVSGIGTEAFF. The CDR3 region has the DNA TGTGCCAGCAGGGTTTCAGGGATTGGCACTGAAGCTTTCTTT.

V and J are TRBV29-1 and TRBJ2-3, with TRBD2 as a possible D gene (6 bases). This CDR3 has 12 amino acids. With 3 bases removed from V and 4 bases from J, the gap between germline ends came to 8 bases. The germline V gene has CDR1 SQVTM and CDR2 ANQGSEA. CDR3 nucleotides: TGCAGCGTTGAGGGACTCGCAGATACGCAGTATTTT. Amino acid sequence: CSVEGLADTQYF.

The CDR3 bases are TGTGCCAGCAGCCAAGATTTGGGACAGGGAGGCCACCAAGAGACCCAGTACTTC. It codes for CASSQDLGQGGHQETQYF. This sequence joins TRBV14 and TRBJ2-5; 9 bases are shared with TRBD1. Germline CDR1 is SGHDN and CDR2 is FVKESK. Unmatched junction bases numbered 8, after V lost 0 bases and J lost 0 bases. The CDR3 spans 18 residues.

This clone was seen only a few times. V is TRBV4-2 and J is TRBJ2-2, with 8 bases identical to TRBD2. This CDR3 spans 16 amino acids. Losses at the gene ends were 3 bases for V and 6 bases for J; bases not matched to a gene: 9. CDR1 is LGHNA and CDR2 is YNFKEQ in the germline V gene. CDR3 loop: CASSHDPGLVPGELFF. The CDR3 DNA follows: TGTGCCAGCAGCCATGATCCGGGACTAGTGCCCGGGGAGCTGTTTTTT.

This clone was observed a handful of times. The CDR3 coding sequence is TGTGCCAGCAGTCGACTAGCGGCTAGCACAGATACGCAGTATTTT. Protein sequence: CASSRLAASTDTQYF. V is TRBV6-5 and J is TRBJ2-3; 9 bases are shared with TRBD2. The CDR3 consists of 15 residues. With 5 bases clipped from V and 0 bases from J, the junction kept 3 bases outside the gene matches. CDR1 is MNHEY, CDR2 SVGAGI, per germline.

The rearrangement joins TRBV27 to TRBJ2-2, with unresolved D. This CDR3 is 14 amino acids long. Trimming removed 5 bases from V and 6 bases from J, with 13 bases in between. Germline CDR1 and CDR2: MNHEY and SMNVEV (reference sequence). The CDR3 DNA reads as TGTGCCAGCAGTACGAAGAGGCAGCCCGGGGAGCTGTTTTTT. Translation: CASSTKRQPGELFF.

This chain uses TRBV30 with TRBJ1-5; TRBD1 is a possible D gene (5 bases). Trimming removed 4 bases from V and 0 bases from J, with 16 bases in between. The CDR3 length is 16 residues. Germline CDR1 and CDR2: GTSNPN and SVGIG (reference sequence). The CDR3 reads CAWTHPGGGSNQPQHF. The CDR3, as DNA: TGTGCCTGGACCCACCCGGGGGGTGGTAGCAATCAGCCCCAGCATTTT. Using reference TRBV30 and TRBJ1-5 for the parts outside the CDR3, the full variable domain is SQTIHQWPATLVQPVGSPLSLECTVEGTSNPNLYWYRQAAGRGLQLLFYSVGIGQISSEVPQNLSASRPQDRQFILSSKKLLLSDSGFYLCAWTHPGGGSNQPQHFGDGTRLSIL.

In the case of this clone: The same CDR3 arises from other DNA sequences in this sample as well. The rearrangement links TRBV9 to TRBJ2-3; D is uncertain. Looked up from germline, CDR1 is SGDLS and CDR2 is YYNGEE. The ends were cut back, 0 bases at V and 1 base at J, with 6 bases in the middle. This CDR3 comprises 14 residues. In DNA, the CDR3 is TGTGCCAGCAGCGTAGGTAGCCGCACAGATACGCAGTATTTT. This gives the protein CASSVGSRTDTQYF.

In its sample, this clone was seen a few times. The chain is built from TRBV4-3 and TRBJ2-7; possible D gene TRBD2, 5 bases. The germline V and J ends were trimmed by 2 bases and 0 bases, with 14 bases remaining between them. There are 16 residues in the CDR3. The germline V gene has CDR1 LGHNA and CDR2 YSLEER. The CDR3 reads CASSQYYGDTSYEQYF. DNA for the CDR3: TGCGCCAGCAGCCAATATTACGGGGATACCTCCTACGAGCAGTACTTC.

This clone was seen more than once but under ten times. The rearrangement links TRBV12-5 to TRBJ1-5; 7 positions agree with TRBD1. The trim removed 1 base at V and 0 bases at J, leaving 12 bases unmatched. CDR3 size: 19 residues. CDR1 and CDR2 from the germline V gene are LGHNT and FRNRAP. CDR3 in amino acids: CASGLGGTDSQISNQPQHF. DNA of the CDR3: TGTGCTAGTGGTTTGGGGGGGACAGATAGTCAGATTAGCAATCAGCCCCAGCATTTT. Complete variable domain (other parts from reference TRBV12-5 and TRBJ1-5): DARVTQTPRHKVTEMGQEVTMRCQPILGHNTVFWYRQTMMQGLELLAYFRNRAPLDDSGMPKDRFSAEMPDATLATLKIQPSEPRDSAVYFCASGLGGTDSQISNQPQHFGDGTRLSIL.

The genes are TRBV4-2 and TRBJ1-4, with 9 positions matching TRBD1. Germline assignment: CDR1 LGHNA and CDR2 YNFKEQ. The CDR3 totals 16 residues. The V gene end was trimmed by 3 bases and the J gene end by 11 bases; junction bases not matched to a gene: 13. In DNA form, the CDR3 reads TGTGCCAGCAGCCACCCCCCAGGACAGGGGTTTGGCAAACTGTTTTTT. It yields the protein CASSHPPGQGFGKLFF.

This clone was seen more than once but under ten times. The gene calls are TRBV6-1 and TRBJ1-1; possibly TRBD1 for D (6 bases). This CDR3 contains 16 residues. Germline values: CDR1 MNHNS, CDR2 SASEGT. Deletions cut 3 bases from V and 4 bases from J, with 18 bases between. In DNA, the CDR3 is TGTGCCAGCAGTGAGTCGTTTCTGGGGGCGGGCACTGAAGCTTTCTTT. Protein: CASSESFLGAGTEAFF.

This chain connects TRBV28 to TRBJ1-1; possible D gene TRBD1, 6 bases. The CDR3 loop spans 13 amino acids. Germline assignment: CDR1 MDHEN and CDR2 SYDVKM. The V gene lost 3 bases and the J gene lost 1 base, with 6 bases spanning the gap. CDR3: CASSFRGNTEAFF. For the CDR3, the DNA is TGTGCCAGCAGTTTCAGGGGGAACACTGAAGCTTTCTTT.

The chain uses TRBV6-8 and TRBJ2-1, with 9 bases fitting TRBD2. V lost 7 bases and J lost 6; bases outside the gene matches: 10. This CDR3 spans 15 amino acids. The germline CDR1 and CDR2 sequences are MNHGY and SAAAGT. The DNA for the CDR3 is TGTGCCAGCACCCGAGGCCTAGCGGGACTCAATGAGCAGTTCTTC. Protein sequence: CASTRGLAGLNEQFF.

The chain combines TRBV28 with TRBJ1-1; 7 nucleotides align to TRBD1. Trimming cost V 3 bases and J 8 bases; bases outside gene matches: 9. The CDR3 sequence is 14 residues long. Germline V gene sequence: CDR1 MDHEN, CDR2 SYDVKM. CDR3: CASSFRGSDREAFF. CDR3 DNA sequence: TGTGCCAGCAGTTTTCGGGGATCGGACAGGGAAGCTTTCTTT. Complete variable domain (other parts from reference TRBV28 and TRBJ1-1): DVKVTQSSRYLVKRTGEKVFLECVQDMDHENMFWYRQDPGLGLRLIYFSYDVKMKEKGDIPEGYSVSREKKERFSLILESASTNQTSMYLCASSFRGSDREAFFGQGTRLTVV.

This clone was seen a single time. CDR3 sequence: CASSDTLGQRTEAFF. The CDR3 nucleotides are TGTGCCAGCAGTGATACTCTGGGCCAACGGACTGAAGCTTTCTTT. The chain links TRBV2 to TRBJ1-1; the D is unclear. CDR1 is SNHLY and CDR2 is FYNNEI in the germline V gene. The CDR3 extends over 15 amino acids. V dropped 3 bases and J dropped 5 bases, with 16 bases sitting between them.

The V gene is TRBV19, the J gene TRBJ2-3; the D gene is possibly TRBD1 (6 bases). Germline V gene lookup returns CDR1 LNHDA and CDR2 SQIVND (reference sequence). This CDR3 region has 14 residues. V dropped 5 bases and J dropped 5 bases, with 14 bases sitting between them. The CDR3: CASSLRQAGDTQYF. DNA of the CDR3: TGTGCCAGTAGTCTCCGACAGGCCGGAGATACGCAGTATTTT.

The CDR3 reads CASTAGGFSYEQYF. CDR3 DNA: TGTGCCAGCACAGCGGGAGGTTTTTCCTACGAGCAGTACTTC. The chain combines TRBV6-1 with TRBJ2-7; 9 bases are shared with TRBD2. CDR1 and CDR2 from the germline V gene are MNHNS and SASEGT. The V gene end was trimmed by 7 bases and the J gene end by 1 base; junction bases not matched to a gene: 5. CDR3 length: 14 amino acids.